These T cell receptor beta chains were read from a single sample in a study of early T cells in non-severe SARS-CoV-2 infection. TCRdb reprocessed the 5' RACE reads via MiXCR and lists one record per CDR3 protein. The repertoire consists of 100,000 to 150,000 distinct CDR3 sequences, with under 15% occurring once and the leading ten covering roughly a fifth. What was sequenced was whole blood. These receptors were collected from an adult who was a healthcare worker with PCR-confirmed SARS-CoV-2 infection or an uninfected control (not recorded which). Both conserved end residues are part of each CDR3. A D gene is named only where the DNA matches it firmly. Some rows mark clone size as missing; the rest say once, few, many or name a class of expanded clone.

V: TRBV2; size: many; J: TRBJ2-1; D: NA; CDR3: CASSVRVGQFF; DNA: TGTGCCAGCAGTGTTAGGGTCGGGCAGTTCTTC
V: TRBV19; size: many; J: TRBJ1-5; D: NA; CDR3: CASTQGMFQPQHF; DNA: TGTGCCAGTACTCAGGGGATGTTTCAGCCCCAGCATTTT
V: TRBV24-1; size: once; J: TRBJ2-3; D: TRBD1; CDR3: CATSQTGGGDTQYF; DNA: TGTGCCACCAGCCAGACAGGGGGTGGAGATACGCAGTATTTT
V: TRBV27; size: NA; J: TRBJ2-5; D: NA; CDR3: CASSTLRTDQETQYF; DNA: TGTGCCAGTTCCACCCTGAGGACAGACCAAGAGACCCAGTACTTC
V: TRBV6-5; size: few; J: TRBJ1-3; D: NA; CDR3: CASTPGGILSGNTIYF; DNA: TGTGCCAGCACCCCGGGGGGCATTCTCTCTGGAAACACCATATATTTT
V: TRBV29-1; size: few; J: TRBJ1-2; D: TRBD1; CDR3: CSVGTGNYGYTF; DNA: TGCAGCGTCGGGACAGGGAATTATGGCTACACCTTC
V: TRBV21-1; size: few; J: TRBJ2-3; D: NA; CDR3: CASSWQGPDTQYF; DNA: TGTGCCAGCAGCTGGCAGGGGCCAGATACGCAGTATTTT
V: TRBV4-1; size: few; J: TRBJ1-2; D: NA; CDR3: CASSPAGANYGYTF; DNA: TGCGCCAGCAGCCCGGCAGGGGCGAACTATGGCTACACCTTC
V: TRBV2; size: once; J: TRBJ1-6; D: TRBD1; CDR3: CASSVALGQGPSPLHF; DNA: TGTGCCAGCAGTGTCGCCTTGGGACAGGGCCCATCACCCCTCCACTTT
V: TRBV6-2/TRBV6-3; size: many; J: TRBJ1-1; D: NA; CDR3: CASSSLGGEAFF; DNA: TGTGCCAGCAGTTCCCTTGGGGGAGAAGCTTTCTTT
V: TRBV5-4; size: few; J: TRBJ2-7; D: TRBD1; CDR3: CASSPRTGYEQYF; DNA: TGTGCCAGCAGCCCCCGGACAGGGTACGAGCAGTACTTC
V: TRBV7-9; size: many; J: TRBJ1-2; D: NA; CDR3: CASSLVGHYGYTF; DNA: TGTGCCAGCAGCTTAGTGGGGCACTATGGCTACACCTTC
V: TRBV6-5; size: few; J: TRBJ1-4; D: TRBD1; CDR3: CASSSHWGTGNEKLFF; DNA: TGTGCCAGCAGCTCCCACTGGGGGACAGGGAATGAAAAACTGTTTTTT
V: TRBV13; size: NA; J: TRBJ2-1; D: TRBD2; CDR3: CASSSPGLAAYNEQFF; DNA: TGTGCCAGCAGCTCTCCGGGACTAGCGGCCTACAATGAGCAGTTCTTC
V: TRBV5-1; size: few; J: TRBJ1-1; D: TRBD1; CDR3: CASSLVLDAGGMNTEAFF; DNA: TGCGCCAGCAGCTTGGTGCTCGATGCAGGGGGCATGAACACTGAAGCTTTCTTT
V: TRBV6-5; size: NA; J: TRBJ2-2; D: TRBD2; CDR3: CASRKTSGVSSGELFF; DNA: TGTGCCAGCAGAAAGACTAGCGGGGTATCATCCGGGGAGCTGTTTTTT
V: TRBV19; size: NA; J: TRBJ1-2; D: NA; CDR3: CASSIGGSGYTF; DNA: TGTGCCAGTAGTATAGGAGGGAGCGGCTACACCTTC
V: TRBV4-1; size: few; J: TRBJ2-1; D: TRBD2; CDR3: CASSQDRTSGGYNEQFF; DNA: TGCGCCAGCAGCCAAGATCGGACTAGCGGGGGTTACAATGAGCAGTTCTTC
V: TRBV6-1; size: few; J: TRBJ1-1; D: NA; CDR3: CASSRVLDTEAFF; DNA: TGTGCCAGCAGCAGGGTTCTGGACACTGAAGCTTTCTTT
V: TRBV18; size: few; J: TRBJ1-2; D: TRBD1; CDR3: CASSPRDRVDYGYTF; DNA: TGTGCCAGCTCACCACGGGACAGGGTGGATTATGGCTACACCTTC
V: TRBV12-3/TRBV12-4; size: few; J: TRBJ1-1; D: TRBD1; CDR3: CASKLGGQGNTEAFF; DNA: TGTGCCAGCAAGTTGGGCGGACAGGGTAACACTGAAGCTTTCTTT
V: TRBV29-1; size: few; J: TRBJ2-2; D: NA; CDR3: CSGQEAGELFF; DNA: TGCAGCGGCCAGGAGGCCGGGGAGCTGTTTTTT
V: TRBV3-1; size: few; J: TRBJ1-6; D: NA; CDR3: CASSQERGRGNSPLHF; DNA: TGTGCCAGCAGCCAAGAACGGGGAAGGGGTAATTCACCCCTCCACTTT
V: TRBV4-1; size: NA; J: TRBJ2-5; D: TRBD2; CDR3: CASSQHSGVLGTQYF; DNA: TGCGCCAGCAGCCAACATAGCGGGGTTTTGGGGACCCAGTACTTC
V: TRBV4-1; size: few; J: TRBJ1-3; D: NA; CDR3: CASSQAGIPSGNTIYF; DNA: TGCGCCAGCAGCCAAGCCGGGATCCCTTCTGGAAACACCATATATTTT
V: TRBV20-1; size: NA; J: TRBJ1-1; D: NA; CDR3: CSARDRGGGNTEAFF; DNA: TGCAGTGCTAGAGATCGGGGAGGGGGAAACACTGAAGCTTTCTTT
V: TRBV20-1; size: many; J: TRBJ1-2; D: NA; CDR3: CSARARRPNYGYTF; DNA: TGCAGTGCTAGGGCTCGAAGGCCTAACTATGGCTACACCTTC
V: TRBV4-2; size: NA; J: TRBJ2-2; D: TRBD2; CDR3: CASSQEPSGGAHTGELFF; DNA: TGTGCCAGCAGCCAAGAACCTAGCGGGGGGGCCCACACCGGGGAGCTGTTTTTT
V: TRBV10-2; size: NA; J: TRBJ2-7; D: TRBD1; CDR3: CASSDETGVSYEQYF; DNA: TGCGCCAGCAGTGATGAGACAGGGGTTTCCTACGAGCAGTACTTC
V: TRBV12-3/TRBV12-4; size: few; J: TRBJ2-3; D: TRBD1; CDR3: CASSSRQGADTQYF; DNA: TGTGCCAGCAGTTCTAGACAGGGGGCAGATACGCAGTATTTT
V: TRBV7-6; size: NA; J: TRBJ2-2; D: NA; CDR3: CASSSPGPLGGELFF; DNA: TGTGCCAGCAGCTCCCCGGGACCCCTAGGCGGGGAGCTGTTTTTT